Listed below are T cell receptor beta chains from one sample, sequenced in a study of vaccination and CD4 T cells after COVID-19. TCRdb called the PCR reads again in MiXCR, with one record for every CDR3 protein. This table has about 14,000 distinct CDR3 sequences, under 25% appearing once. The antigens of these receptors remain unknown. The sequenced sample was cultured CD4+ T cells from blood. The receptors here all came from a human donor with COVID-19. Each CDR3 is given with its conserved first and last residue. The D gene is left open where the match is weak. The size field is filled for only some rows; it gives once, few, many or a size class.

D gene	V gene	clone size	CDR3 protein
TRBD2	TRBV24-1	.	CATSDTAGGQGTQYF
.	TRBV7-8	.	CASSLPWDTPLTYEQYF
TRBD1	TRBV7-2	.	CASSSGQGASSPLHF
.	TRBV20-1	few	CSLRGLTDTQYF
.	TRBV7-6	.	CASSLGQLARETQYF
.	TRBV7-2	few	CASGQGLTNEKLFF
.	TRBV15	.	CATSRVAASVAFF
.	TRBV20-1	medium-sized	CSAQTGDRTQYF
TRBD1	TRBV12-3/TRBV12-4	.	CASSLRTGGASTEAFF
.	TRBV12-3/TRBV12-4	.	CASSGLGEGNQPQHF
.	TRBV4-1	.	CASSQGPAYEQYF
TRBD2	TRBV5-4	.	CASSQLAGGKDTQYF
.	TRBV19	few	CASSIAPAGGGEQFF
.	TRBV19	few	CATSGQLNTEAFF
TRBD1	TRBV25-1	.	CASSEDPDRRSAQYF
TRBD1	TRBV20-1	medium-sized	CSAPDRANTGELFF
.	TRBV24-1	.	CATSDQPSDTQYF
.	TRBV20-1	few	CSARDGQPRSVGERGQPQHF
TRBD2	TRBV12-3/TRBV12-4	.	CASSNRLAGGQETQYF
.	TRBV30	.	CACYGGAFSGNTIYF
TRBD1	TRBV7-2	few	CASSRQGAFYEQYF
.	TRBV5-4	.	CASSFKEKKEETQYF
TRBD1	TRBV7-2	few	CASSSRQGGEKLFF